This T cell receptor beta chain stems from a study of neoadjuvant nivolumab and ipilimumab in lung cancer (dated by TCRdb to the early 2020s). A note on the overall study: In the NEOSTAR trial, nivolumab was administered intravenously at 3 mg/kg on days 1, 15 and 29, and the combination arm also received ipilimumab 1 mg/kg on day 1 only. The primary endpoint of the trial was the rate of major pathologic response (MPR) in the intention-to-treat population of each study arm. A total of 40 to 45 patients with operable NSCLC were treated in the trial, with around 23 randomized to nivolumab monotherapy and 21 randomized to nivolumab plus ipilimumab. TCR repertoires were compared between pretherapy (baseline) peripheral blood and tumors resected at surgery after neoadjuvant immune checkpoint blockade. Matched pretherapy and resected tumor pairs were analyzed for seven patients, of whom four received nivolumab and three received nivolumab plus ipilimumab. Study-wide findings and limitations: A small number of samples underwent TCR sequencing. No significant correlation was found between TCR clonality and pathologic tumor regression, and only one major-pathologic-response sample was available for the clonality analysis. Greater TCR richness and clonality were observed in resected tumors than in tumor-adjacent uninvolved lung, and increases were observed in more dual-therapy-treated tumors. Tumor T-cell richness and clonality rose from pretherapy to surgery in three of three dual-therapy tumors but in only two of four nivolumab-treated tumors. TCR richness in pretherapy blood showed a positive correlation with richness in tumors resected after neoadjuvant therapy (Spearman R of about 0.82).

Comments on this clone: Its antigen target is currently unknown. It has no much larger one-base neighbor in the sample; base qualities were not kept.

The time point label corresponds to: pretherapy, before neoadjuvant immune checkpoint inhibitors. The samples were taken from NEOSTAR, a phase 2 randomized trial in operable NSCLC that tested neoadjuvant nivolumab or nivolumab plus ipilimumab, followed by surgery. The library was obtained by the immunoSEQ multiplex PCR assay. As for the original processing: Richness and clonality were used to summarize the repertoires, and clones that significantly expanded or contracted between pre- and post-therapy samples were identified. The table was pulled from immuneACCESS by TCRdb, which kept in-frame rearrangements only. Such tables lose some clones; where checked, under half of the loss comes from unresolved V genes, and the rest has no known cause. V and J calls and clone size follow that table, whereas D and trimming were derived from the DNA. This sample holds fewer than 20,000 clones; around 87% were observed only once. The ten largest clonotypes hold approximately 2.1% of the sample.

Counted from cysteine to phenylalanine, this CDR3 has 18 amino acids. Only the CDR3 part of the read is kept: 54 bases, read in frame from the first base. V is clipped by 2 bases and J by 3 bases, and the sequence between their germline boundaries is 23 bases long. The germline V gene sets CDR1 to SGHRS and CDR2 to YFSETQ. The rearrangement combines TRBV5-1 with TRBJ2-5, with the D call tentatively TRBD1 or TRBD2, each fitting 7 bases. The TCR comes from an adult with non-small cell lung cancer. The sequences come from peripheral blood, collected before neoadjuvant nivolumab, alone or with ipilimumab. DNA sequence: TGCGCCAGCAGCTTAAATGGGGGAGGGGGCCCCCTCAAAGAGACCCAGTACTTC. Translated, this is CASSLNGGGGPLKETQYF.